The clone carrying this T cell receptor beta chain has only a few counts. This sample stems from a study of glioma-infiltrating T cells. TCR alpha and beta CDR3 regions were amplified from RNA using iRepertoire nested multiplex PCR. Using its own MiXCR run on the multiplex PCR reads, TCRdb lists one record per CDR3 protein. Of about 180,000 distinct CDR3 sequences in the sample, around 40% were seen once. The germline V and J ends were trimmed by 0 bases and 2 bases, with 14 bases remaining between them. Germline lookup yields CDR1 LGHDT and CDR2 YNNKEL (reference sequence). This CDR3 comprises 16 residues.

What was sequenced was glioma tissue, nonneoplastic brain tissue, or PBMCs (not recorded which). This clonotype originated in a human donor with low-grade glioma or glioblastoma, undergoing nonglioma brain surgery, or in good health (not recorded which). This chain connects TRBV3-1 to TRBJ2-7; tentative D call: TRBD2 (6 bases). CDR3 amino acids: CASSQDSLASPYEQYF. In DNA, the CDR3 is TGTGCCAGCAGCCAAGATTCGCTAGCGAGCCCCTACGAGCAGTACTTC.